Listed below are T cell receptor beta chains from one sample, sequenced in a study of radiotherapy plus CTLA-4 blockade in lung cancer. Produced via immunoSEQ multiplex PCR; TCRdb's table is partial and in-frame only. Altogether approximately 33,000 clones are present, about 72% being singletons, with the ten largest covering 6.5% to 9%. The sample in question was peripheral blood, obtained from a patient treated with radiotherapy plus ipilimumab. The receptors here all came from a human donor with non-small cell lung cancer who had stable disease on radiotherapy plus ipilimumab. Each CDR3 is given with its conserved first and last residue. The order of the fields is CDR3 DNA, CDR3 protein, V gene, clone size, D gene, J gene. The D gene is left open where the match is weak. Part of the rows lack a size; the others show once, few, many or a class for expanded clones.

CDR3 DNA: TGCGCCAGCAGCTCACCAGGGGACACCGGGGAGCTGTTTTTT
CDR3 protein: CASSSPGDTGELFF
V gene: TRBV5-1
clone size: NA
D gene: NA
J gene: TRBJ2-2

CDR3 DNA: TGTGCCAGCAGCACGGGCTCCCGCACAGATACGCAGTATTTT
CDR3 protein: CASSTGSRTDTQYF
V gene: TRBV5-6
clone size: NA
D gene: NA
J gene: TRBJ2-3

CDR3 DNA: TGTGCCAGCAGTGACTCGGGAAGAAGTGAGCAGTTCTTC
CDR3 protein: CASSDSGRSEQFF
V gene: TRBV6-4
clone size: NA
D gene: NA
J gene: TRBJ2-1

CDR3 DNA: TGTGCCAGCAGCGTAGGAGGGTACGATTCACCCCTCCACTTT
CDR3 protein: CASSVGGYDSPLHF
V gene: TRBV9
clone size: NA
D gene: NA
J gene: TRBJ1-6

CDR3 DNA: TGTGCCAGCAGTTTCACATCGGGACAGAATAATTCACCCCTCCACTTT
CDR3 protein: CASSFTSGQNNSPLHF
V gene: TRBV27
clone size: NA
D gene: TRBD1
J gene: TRBJ1-6

CDR3 DNA: TGTGCCAGCAGCCCTCTACAGGGCGGAAACATTCAGTACTTC
CDR3 protein: CASSPLQGGNIQYF
V gene: TRBV14
clone size: NA
D gene: NA
J gene: TRBJ2-4

CDR3 DNA: TGTGCCAGCAGCTTTTCGGGGGTAACTAATGAAAAACTGTTTTTT
CDR3 protein: CASSFSGVTNEKLFF
V gene: TRBV11-2
clone size: NA
D gene: NA
J gene: TRBJ1-4

CDR3 DNA: TGTGCCAGTAGTACCGCGGACCTTACCTACAATGAGCAGTTCTTC
CDR3 protein: CASSTADLTYNEQFF
V gene: TRBV19
clone size: NA
D gene: NA
J gene: TRBJ2-1

CDR3 DNA: TGTGCCAGCAGCTCGGACAGGGGAGGGGAGACCCAGTACTTC
CDR3 protein: CASSSDRGGETQYF
V gene: TRBV7-7
clone size: NA
D gene: TRBD1
J gene: TRBJ2-5

CDR3 DNA: TGTGCCAGCAGCTTAGCCCCCACCGGGGAGCTGTTTTTT
CDR3 protein: CASSLAPTGELFF
V gene: TRBV7-9
clone size: NA
D gene: NA
J gene: TRBJ2-2

CDR3 DNA: TGTGCCAGCAGTTCTGGCGGGGAAGAGACCCAGTACTTC
CDR3 protein: CASSSGGEETQYF
V gene: TRBV11-2
clone size: NA
D gene: NA
J gene: TRBJ2-5

CDR3 DNA: TGTGCCAGTAGTAAACCGACAGGGTGGAACAATGAGCAGTTCTTC
CDR3 protein: CASSKPTGWNNEQFF
V gene: TRBV19
clone size: NA
D gene: TRBD1
J gene: TRBJ2-1

CDR3 DNA: TGCGCCAGCAGCCGAGCCAATAATTCACCCCTCCACTTT
CDR3 protein: CASSRANNSPLHF
V gene: TRBV4-3
clone size: few
D gene: NA
J gene: TRBJ1-6

CDR3 DNA: TGTGCCATCAGTGAGGCAGGGAGAGAGACCCAGTACTTC
CDR3 protein: CAISEAGRETQYF
V gene: TRBV10-3
clone size: NA
D gene: NA
J gene: TRBJ2-5

CDR3 DNA: TGTGCCAGCAAGACGACAGTACAAGAGACCCAGTACTTC
CDR3 protein: CASKTTVQETQYF
V gene: TRBV2
clone size: NA
D gene: NA
J gene: TRBJ2-5

CDR3 DNA: TGTGCCAGTAGGAGCGGGGGGAGCAATCAGCCCCAGCATTTT
CDR3 protein: CASRSGGSNQPQHF
V gene: TRBV19
clone size: NA
D gene: NA
J gene: TRBJ1-5

CDR3 DNA: TGTGCCAGCAGTTCCCCCAGGGGGGAAGGCTATGGCTACACCTTC
CDR3 protein: CASSSPRGEGYGYTF
V gene: TRBV6-5
clone size: few
D gene: TRBD1
J gene: TRBJ1-2

CDR3 DNA: TGTGCCAGAAGCCCCCGGGACAGGGGACCCTTTAGCAAAAACATTCAGTACTTC
CDR3 protein: CARSPRDRGPFSKNIQYF
V gene: TRBV7-5
clone size: NA
D gene: NA
J gene: TRBJ2-4

CDR3 DNA: TGCGCCAGCAGCTCAGACACGGGGGGCTCTGGAAACACCATATATTTT
CDR3 protein: CASSSDTGGSGNTIYF
V gene: TRBV5-1
clone size: NA
D gene: NA
J gene: TRBJ1-3

CDR3 DNA: TGTGCCAGCAGCTTAGCGACAGGGGGCGCCGGGGCCAACGTCCTGACTTTC
CDR3 protein: CASSLATGGAGANVLTF
V gene: TRBV11-2
clone size: NA
D gene: TRBD1
J gene: TRBJ2-6

CDR3 DNA: TGTGCCAGTGCAGTCTGGGGAAGCACCGGGGAGCTGTTTTTT
CDR3 protein: CASAVWGSTGELFF
V gene: TRBV19
clone size: NA
D gene: NA
J gene: TRBJ2-2

CDR3 DNA: TGTGCCAGCAGCGCCCGGATCAACGCGAACACCGGGGAGCTGTTTTTT
CDR3 protein: CASSARINANTGELFF
V gene: TRBV9
clone size: once
D gene: NA
J gene: TRBJ2-2

CDR3 DNA: TGTGCCAGCAGCTCCGGGGACTTCGGCCCGAACTATGGCTACACCTTC
CDR3 protein: CASSSGDFGPNYGYTF
V gene: TRBV28
clone size: NA
D gene: NA
J gene: TRBJ1-2

CDR3 DNA: TGTGCCACCAGCAGAGATCGTCGACAGGGGGAGACCCAGTACTTC
CDR3 protein: CATSRDRRQGETQYF
V gene: TRBV15
clone size: NA
D gene: TRBD1
J gene: TRBJ2-5

CDR3 DNA: TGTGCCAGCAGTTTAACGACAGGGAACACTGAAGCTTTCTTT
CDR3 protein: CASSLTTGNTEAFF
V gene: TRBV6-5
clone size: few
D gene: NA
J gene: TRBJ1-1

CDR3 DNA: TGTGCCAGCAGCCCAGCAGGGCGGGATGAGCAGTTCTTC
CDR3 protein: CASSPAGRDEQFF
V gene: TRBV6-6
clone size: NA
D gene: NA
J gene: TRBJ2-1

CDR3 DNA: TGTGCCAGCAGTTACGGGACACCGAACACCGGGGAGCTGTTTTTT
CDR3 protein: CASSYGTPNTGELFF
V gene: TRBV6-5
clone size: NA
D gene: NA
J gene: TRBJ2-2

CDR3 DNA: TGTGCCAGCAGCTTGGGTCAGGGGGCGCATTATGGCTACACCTTC
CDR3 protein: CASSLGQGAHYGYTF
V gene: TRBV5-6
clone size: few
D gene: TRBD1
J gene: TRBJ1-2

CDR3 DNA: TGTGCCAGCAGCTACACTACAGGGGTGGCCTTCTTT
CDR3 protein: CASSYTTGVAFF
V gene: TRBV7-8
clone size: NA
D gene: TRBD1
J gene: TRBJ1-1

CDR3 DNA: TGCAGCGTTAAGACAGGGTACCGTGGAAACACCATATATTTT
CDR3 protein: CSVKTGYRGNTIYF
V gene: TRBV29-1
clone size: NA
D gene: TRBD1
J gene: TRBJ1-3

CDR3 DNA: TGCAGTGCTAACGCAAACTATGGCTACACCTTC
CDR3 protein: CSANANYGYTF
V gene: TRBV20-1
clone size: NA
D gene: NA
J gene: TRBJ1-2

CDR3 DNA: TGTGCCAGCAGTTTAGCGGGGTTCAATGAGCAGTTCTTC
CDR3 protein: CASSLAGFNEQFF
V gene: TRBV28
clone size: NA
D gene: NA
J gene: TRBJ2-1

CDR3 DNA: TGTGCCAGCAGCCTACCTCGACCGGGACAGGGGACCGAGCAGTACTTC
CDR3 protein: CASSLPRPGQGTEQYF
V gene: TRBV5-4
clone size: NA
D gene: TRBD1
J gene: TRBJ2-7

CDR3 DNA: TGTGCCAGTAGTATAATCGGGACACAGTGGGCTAACACTGAAGCTTTCTTT
CDR3 protein: CASSIIGTQWANTEAFF
V gene: TRBV19
clone size: NA
D gene: NA
J gene: TRBJ1-1

CDR3 DNA: TGTGCCACCAGCCTGACCGACTCTGGAAACACCATATATTTT
CDR3 protein: CATSLTDSGNTIYF
V gene: TRBV15
clone size: once
D gene: NA
J gene: TRBJ1-3

CDR3 DNA: TGTGCCATCAGTGAGTCGACTGGGGGGCGCAGGGATACGCAGTATTTT
CDR3 protein: CAISESTGGRRDTQYF
V gene: TRBV10-3
clone size: NA
D gene: NA
J gene: TRBJ2-3

CDR3 DNA: TGTGCCAGCAGTAGAACCGGTTTCTCAGATTATGGCTACACCTTC
CDR3 protein: CASSRTGFSDYGYTF
V gene: TRBV6-5
clone size: once
D gene: NA
J gene: TRBJ1-2